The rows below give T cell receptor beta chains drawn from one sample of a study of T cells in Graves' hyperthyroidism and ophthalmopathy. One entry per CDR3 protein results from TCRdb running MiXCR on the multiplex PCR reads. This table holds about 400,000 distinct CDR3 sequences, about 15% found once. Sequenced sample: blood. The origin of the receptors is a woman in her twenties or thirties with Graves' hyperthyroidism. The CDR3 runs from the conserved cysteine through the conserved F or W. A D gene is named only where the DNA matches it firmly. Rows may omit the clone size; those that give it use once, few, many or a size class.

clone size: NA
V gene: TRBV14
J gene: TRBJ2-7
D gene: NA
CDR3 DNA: TGTGCCAGCACCCAGGCTGCTAGCTCCGAGCAGTACTTC
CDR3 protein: CASTQAASSEQYF

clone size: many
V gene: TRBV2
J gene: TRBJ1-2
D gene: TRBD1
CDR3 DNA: TGTGCCAGCAGTTATACGGACAGGAGGCACTATGGCTACACCTTC
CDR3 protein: CASSYTDRRHYGYTF

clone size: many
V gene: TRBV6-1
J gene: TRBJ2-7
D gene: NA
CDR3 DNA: TGTGCCAGCAGAGACTACAGCATCGTCGAGCAGTACTTC
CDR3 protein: CASRDYSIVEQYF

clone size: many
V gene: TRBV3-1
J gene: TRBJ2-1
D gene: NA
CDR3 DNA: TGTGCCAGCAGCCTTCCAAGCCAGGGAAATGAGCAGTTCTTC
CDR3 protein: CASSLPSQGNEQFF

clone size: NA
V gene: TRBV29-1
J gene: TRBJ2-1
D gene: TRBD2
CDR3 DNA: TGCAGCGCCGGTCGACTAGCGGACTACAATGAGCAGTTCTTC
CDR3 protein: CSAGRLADYNEQFF

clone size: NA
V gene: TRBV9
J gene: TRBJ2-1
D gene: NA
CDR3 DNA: TGTGCCAGCAGCGTAGAGTCCTCTCACAATGAGCAGTTCTTC
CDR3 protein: CASSVESSHNEQFF

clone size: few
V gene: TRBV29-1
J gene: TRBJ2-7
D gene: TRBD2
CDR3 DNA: TGCAGCGTTGTAGGACCAGCGGGAGGAAACGAGCAGTACTTC
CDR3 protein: CSVVGPAGGNEQYF

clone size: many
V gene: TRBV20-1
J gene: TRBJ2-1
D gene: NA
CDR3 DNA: TGCAGTGCACCGGGACCAAACATCGATGAGCAGTTCTTC
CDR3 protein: CSAPGPNIDEQFF

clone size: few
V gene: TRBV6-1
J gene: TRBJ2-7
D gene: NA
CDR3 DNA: TGTGCCAGCAGTGAAGGACTAGTGGGCGAGCAGTACTTC
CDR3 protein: CASSEGLVGEQYF

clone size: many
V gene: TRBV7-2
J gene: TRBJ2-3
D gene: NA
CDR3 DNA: TGTGCCAGCAGCTTGCCAGGGTCAGATACGCAGTATTTT
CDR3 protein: CASSLPGSDTQYF

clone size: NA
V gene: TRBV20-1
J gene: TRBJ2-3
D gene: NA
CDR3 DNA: TGCAGTGCTAGACCCTTAGGCAGACATAGCACAGATACGCAGTATTTT
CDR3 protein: CSARPLGRHSTDTQYF

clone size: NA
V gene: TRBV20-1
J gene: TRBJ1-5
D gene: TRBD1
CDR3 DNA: TGCAGTGCTAGAGATTTACAGGGGGCGGCTTTCAGCAATCAGCCCCAGCATTTT
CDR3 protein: CSARDLQGAAFSNQPQHF

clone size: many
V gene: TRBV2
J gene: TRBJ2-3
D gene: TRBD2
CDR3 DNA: TGTGCCACCCGATTAGACGCGGGAGCGGCAGATACGCAGTATTTT
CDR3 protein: CATRLDAGAADTQYF

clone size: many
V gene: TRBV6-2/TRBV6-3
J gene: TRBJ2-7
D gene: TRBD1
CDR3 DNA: TGTGCCAGCAGTTACCGGACAGGGGGCTCCTACGAGCAGTACTTC
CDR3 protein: CASSYRTGGSYEQYF

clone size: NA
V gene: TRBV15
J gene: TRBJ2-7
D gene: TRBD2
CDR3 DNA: TGTGCCACCAGCAGAGTTCCGGGACTAGCGGCTACCTACGAGCAGTACTTC
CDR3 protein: CATSRVPGLAATYEQYF

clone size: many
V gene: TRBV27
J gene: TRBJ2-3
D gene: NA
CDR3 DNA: TGTGCCAGCAGTTTGGGCCCAGGACTAATCACTAGCACAGATACGCAGTATTTT
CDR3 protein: CASSLGPGLITSTDTQYF

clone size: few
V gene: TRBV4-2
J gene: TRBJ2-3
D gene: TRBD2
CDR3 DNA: TGTGCCAGCAACCAAGTGGGACTAGCCCTTTTCGAGCAAGATACGCAGTATTTT
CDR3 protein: CASNQVGLALFEQDTQYF

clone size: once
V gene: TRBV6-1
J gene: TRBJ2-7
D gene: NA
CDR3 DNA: TGTGCCAGCGCTGACAGCTCGTCCTACGAGCAGTACTTC
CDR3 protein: CASADSSSYEQYF

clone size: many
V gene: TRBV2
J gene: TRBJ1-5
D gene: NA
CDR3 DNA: TGTGCCAGCAGCTACACGGGGGGTTCTCAGCCCCAGCATTTT
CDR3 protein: CASSYTGGSQPQHF

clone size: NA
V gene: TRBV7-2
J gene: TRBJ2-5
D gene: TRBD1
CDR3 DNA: TGTGCCAGCCACGTAGGGACAGGGGGCGCGCCAAGGACCCAGTACTTC
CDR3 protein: CASHVGTGGAPRTQYF

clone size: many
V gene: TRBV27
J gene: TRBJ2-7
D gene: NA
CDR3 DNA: TGTGCCAGCGGTACAGACTCCTACGAGCAGTACTTC
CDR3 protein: CASGTDSYEQYF

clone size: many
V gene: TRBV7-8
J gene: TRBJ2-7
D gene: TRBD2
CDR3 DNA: TGTGCCAGCAGCTTAGCGGCGGCGGGAGGGTATAGGGAGCAGTACTTC
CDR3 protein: CASSLAAAGGYREQYF

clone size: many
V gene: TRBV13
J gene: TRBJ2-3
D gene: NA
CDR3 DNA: TGTGCCAGCAGCTCGGCGACCCGAACCCCCCCGCCAGATACGCAGTATTTT
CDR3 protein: CASSSATRTPPPDTQYF

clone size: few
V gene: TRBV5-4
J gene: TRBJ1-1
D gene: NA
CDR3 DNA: TGTGCCAGCAGCTCACAGGGTCGGAGCACTGAAGCTTTCTTT
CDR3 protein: CASSSQGRSTEAFF

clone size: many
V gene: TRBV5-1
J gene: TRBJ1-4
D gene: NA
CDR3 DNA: TGCGCCAGCAGCTTGAACACGGGCGGGGGTAATGAAAAACTGTTTTTT
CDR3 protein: CASSLNTGGGNEKLFF

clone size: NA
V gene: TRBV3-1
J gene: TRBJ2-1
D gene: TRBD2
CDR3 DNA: TGTGCCAGCAGCCAAGATTTAGCGGGGGAGGCGCAGTTCTTC
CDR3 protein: CASSQDLAGEAQFF

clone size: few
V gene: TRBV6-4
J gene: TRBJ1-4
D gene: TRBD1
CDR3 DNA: TGTGCCAGCAGTGACTCGATCCCTGGACAGGGGGGTGAAAAACTGTTTTTT
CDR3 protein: CASSDSIPGQGGEKLFF

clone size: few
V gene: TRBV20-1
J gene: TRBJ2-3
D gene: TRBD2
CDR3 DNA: TGCAGTACGAGCGGGACGACGACAGATACGCAGTATTTT
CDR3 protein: CSTSGTTTDTQYF

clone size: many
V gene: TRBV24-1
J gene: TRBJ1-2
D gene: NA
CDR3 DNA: TGTGCCACCAGTGACGAGGGTGGCTATGGCTACACCTTC
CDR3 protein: CATSDEGGYGYTF

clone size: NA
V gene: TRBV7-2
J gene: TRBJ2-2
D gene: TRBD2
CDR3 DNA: TGTGCCAGCAGAACGACTAGCGGGAGGAAGGGCACCGGGGAGCTGTTTTTT
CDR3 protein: CASRTTSGRKGTGELFF

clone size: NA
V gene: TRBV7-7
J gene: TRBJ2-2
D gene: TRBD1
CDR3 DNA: TGTGCCAGCAGCTTTCCGGGACAGGGGTCGTACACCGGGGAGCTGTTTTTT
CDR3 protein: CASSFPGQGSYTGELFF

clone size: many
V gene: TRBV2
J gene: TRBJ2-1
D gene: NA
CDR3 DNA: TGTGCCAGCAGTGAGGGGTCCCGGAGTTTGAATGAGCAGTTCTTC
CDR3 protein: CASSEGSRSLNEQFF

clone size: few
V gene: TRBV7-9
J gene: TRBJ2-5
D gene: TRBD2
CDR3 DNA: TGTGCCAGCAGCTCCGGGACTAGCGGGAGATCCGCCGGGGAGACCCAGTACTTC
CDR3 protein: CASSSGTSGRSAGETQYF

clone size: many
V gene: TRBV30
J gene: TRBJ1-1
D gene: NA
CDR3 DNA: TGTGCCTTCCGGCAAGATTCAGAAGCTTTCTTT
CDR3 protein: CAFRQDSEAFF

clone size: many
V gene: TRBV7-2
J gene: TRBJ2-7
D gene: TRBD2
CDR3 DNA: TGTGCCAGCAGTCAGACTAGCGTCGACTCCTACGAGCAGTACTTC
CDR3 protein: CASSQTSVDSYEQYF

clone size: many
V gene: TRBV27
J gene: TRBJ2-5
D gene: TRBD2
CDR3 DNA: TGTGCCAGCAGTTTATTGGCGGGAGGCCAAGAGACCCAGTACTTC
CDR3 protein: CASSLLAGGQETQYF

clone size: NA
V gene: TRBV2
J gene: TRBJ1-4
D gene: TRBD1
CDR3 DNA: TGTGCCAGCAATTCGGAACAGGGGCCTAATGAAAAACTGTTTTTT
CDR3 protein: CASNSEQGPNEKLFF

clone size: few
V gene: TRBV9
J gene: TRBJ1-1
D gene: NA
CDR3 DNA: TGTGCCAGCAGCGTAGTTAGTGTGGGGCCTATTGCTTCTGAAGCTTTCTTT
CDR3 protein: CASSVVSVGPIASEAFF

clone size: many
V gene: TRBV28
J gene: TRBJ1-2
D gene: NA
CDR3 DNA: TGTGCCAGCAGTTTATATTCGGGCCACTATGGCTACACCTTC
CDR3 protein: CASSLYSGHYGYTF

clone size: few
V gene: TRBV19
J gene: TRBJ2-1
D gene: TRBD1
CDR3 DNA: TGTGCCAGTAGTTTGACAGGGTTTGGCGCGAATGAGCAGTTCTTC
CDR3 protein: CASSLTGFGANEQFF

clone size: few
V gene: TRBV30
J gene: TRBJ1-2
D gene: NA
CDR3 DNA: TGTGCCTGGAAGGAGGGACATAACCCGGCGGGCGGCTACACCTTC
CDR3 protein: CAWKEGHNPAGGYTF

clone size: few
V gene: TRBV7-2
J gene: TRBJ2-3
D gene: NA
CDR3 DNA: TGTGCCAGCAGCTTAGGAGGGACTCCAACAGATACGCAGTATTTT
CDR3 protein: CASSLGGTPTDTQYF

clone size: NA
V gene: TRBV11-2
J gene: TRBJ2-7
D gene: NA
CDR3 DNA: TGTGCCAGCAGCTCACAGGCATACTACGAGCAGTACTTC
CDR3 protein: CASSSQAYYEQYF

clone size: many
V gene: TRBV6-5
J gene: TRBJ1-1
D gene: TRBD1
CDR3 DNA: TGTGCCAGCAGTTACTCGACCTTATGGGACAGGTCTGATACTGAAGCTTTCTTT
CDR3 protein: CASSYSTLWDRSDTEAFF

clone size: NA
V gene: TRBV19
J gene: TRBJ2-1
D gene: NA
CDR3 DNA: TGTGCCAGTAGTATAAGGGGGGCATCCTACAATGAGCAGTTCTTC
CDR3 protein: CASSIRGASYNEQFF

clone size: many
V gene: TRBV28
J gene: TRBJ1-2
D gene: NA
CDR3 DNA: TGTGCCAGCAGTTTAGCAGCCTATGGCTACACCTTC
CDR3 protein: CASSLAAYGYTF

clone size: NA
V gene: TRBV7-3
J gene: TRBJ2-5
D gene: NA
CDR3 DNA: TGTGCCAGCGCCCTATCTGGGGGGGCTGGGGAGACCCAGTACTTC
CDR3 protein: CASALSGGAGETQYF

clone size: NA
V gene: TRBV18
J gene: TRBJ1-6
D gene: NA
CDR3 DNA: TGTGCCAGCTCCCAGACACCATCGGCATATAATTCACCCCTCCACTTT
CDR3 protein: CASSQTPSAYNSPLHF

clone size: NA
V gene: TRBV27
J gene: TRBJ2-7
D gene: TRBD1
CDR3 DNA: TGTGCCAGCAGTTTGGCAGGGACAGGAACATACTACGAGCAGTACTTC
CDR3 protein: CASSLAGTGTYYEQYF

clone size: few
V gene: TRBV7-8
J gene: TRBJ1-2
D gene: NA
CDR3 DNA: TGTGCCAGCAGCCCCCGTGGGGGTGGCTACACCTTC
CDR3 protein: CASSPRGGGYTF

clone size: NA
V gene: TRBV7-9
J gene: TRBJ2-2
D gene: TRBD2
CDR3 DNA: TGTGCCAGCAGCTTAAAGACTAGCGGGAAACCCGGGGAGCTGTTTTTT
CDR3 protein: CASSLKTSGKPGELFF

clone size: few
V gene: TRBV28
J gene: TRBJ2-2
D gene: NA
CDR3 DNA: TGTGCCAGCAGTACCAATCTCGGGGAGCTGTTTTTT
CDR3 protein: CASSTNLGELFF

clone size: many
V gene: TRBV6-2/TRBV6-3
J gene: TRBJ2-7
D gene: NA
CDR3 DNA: TGTGCCAGCAGAACGGACAGTGTCGCCGAGCAGTACTTC
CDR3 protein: CASRTDSVAEQYF

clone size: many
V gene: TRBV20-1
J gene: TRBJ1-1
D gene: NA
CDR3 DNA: TGCAGTGGAATGAAACCTGGGGAGAACACTGAAGCTTTCTTT
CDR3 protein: CSGMKPGENTEAFF

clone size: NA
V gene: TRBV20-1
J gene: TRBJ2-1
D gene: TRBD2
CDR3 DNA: TGCAGTGCTAGGGGGGTTCGGCGGGAGGTCTACAATGAGCAGTTCTTC
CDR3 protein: CSARGVRREVYNEQFF

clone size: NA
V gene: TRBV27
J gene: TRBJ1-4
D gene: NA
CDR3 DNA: TGTGCCAGCAGTTATCAGGGTAGGAATGAAAAACCGTTTTTT
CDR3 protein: CASSYQGRNEKPFF

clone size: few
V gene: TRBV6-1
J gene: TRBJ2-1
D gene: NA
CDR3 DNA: TGTGCCATCGTTTTGGGATTCGATGAGCAGTTCTTC
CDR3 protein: CAIVLGFDEQFF

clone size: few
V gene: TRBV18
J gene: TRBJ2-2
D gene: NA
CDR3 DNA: TGTGCCAGCTCACCGATCGATAAGGCCAACACCGGGGAGCTGTTTTTT
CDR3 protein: CASSPIDKANTGELFF

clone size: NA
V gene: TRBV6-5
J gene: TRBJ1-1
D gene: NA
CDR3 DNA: TGTGCCAGCAGTTACGTCGGGGGTTCTGAAGCTTTCTTT
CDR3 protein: CASSYVGGSEAFF